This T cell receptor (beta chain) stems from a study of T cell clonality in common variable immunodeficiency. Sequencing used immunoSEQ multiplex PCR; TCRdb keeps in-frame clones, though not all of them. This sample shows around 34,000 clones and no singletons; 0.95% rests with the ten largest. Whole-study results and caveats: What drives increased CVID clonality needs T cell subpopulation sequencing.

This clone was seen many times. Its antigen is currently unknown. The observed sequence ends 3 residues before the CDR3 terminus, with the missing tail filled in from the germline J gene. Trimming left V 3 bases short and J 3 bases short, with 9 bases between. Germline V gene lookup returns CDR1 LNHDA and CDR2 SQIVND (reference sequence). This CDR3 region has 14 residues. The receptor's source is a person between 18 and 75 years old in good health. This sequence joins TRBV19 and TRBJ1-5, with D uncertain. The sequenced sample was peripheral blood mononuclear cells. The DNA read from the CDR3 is TGTGCCAGTAGTATTGTCAACAACAATCAGCCC. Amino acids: CASSIVNNNQP. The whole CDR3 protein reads CASSIVNNNQPQHF.